The text below deals with one T cell receptor (beta chain). This sample is part of a study of shared T cell receptors in the human thymus. TCRdb's copy holds only in-frame clones and misses some; the assay was immunoSEQ multiplex PCR. The sample holds roughly 660,000 clones, roughly 90% seen once. V lost 4 bases and J 2 bases, leaving 15 bases between the germline ends. Germline CDR1 and CDR2: SGHTA and FQGNSA. CDR3 length: 15 residues. A further study also used this sample, focusing on human thymus T cells. That paper notes: The thymus tissue came from resections taken during corrective heart surgery.

The receptor comes from a boy in the first two years of life with a congenital heart defect. The sample was thymocytes. This chain connects TRBV7-2 to TRBJ2-7; tentatively, D is TRBD2 (5 bases). Here the CDR3 DNA reads TGTGCCAGCAGCTATAGCGTCCCAGAAGCCTACGAGCAGTACTTC. It translates to CASSYSVPEAYEQYF.